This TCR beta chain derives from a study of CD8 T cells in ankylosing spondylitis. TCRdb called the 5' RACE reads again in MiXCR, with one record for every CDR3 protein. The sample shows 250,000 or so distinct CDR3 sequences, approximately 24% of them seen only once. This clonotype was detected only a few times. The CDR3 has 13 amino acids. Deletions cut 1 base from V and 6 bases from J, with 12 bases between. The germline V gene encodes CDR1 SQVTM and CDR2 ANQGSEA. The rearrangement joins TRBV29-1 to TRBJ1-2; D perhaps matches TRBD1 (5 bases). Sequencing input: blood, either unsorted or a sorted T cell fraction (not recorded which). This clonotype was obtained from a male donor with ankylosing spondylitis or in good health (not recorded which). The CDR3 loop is CSVEAYLGDGYTF. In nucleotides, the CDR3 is TGCAGCGTTGAAGCCTACTTAGGGGATGGCTACACCTTC.